This T cell receptor beta chain originates from a study of T cells in Graves' hyperthyroidism and ophthalmopathy. What was amplified from RNA transcripts were TCR beta CDR3 regions. The TCR CDR3 was amplified in a first-round RT-PCR using the HTBI primer set. TCRdb passed the multiplex PCR reads through MiXCR, listing each CDR3 protein once. The sample records about 840,000 distinct CDR3 sequences, 38% being singletons. The sample comprised blood. The TCR originated in a man between 18 and 35 years old with Graves' hyperthyroidism.

The CDR3 loop reads CASSTGFGNKKLFF. The CDR3 coding sequence is TGTGCCAGTAGTACAGGCTTCGGGAATAAAAAACTGTTTTTT. The rearrangement joins TRBV19 to TRBJ1-4; no reliable D call. Germline CDR1 and CDR2: LNHDA and SQIVND (reference sequence). This CDR3 has 14 amino acids. The V end lost 4 bases, the J end lost 9 bases, and 15 bases lay between the germline ends. Supplemented by reference TRBV19 and TRBJ1-4, the full variable domain reads DGGITQSPKYLFRKEGQNVTLSCEQNLNHDAMYWYRQDPGQGLRLIYYSQIVNDFQKGDIAEGYSVSREKKESFPLTVTSAQKNPTAFYLCASSTGFGNKKLFFGSGTQLSVL.